This T cell receptor beta chain came from a study of cytomegalovirus exposure and HLA in healthy donors. Across the study: Earlier findings included about 120 million unique TCR beta sequences obtained from 150 million to 200 million T cells.

Findings and limits, study-wide: Reportedly, TCR beta sequences accurately predicted HLA-A and HLA-B alleles in most subjects. Data from an earlier analysis indicated that most TCR beta V segments were productive either about 87% or about 30% of the time.

With 60 Vbeta and 13 Jbeta primers, the PCR was carried out. Per the study methods: Tens of millions of unique TCR beta chains, roughly 11 million of them shared, were counted by a later analysis. Method: immunoSEQ multiplex PCR; TCRdb's copy keeps in-frame clones and lacks some. V, J and clone size are those of that table, while D and trimming were read from the DNA. In the table there are about 150,000 clones, 65% to 85% of which are singletons. A remark on this clone: Its target is unknown.

V lost 0 bases and J 3 bases, leaving 7 bases between the germline ends. Germline V lookup: CDR1 SGHDT, CDR2 YYEEEE. There are 14 residues in the CDR3. The rearrangement links TRBV5-6 to TRBJ2-1; D ambiguous. The clonotype comes from a man aged 18 to 30 in good health and CMV-seronegative. Sample: PBMCs. As DNA, the CDR3 is TGTGCCAGCAGCTTGGGGGCCCTCTACAATGAGCAGTTCTTC. This sequence encodes CASSLGALYNEQFF.